These T cell receptor beta chains were read from a single sample in a study of CD8+ T cells in alopecia areata. Clones were sequenced by immunoSEQ multiplex PCR, and TCRdb holds only the in-frame ones, with some missing. Of under 350,000 clones listed, roughly 64% are singletons. The sample consisted of CD4+ T cells sorted from blood, taken at week 24, from a patient treated with tofacitinib. The receptor set was obtained from a human donor with alopecia areata. Each CDR3 is given with its conserved first and last residue. Each record gives: clone size, CDR3 length, J gene, V gene, D gene, CDR3 DNA, CDR3 protein. The D gene is left open where the match is weak. Some rows mark clone size as missing; the rest say once, few, many or name a class of expanded clone.

>many|15|TRBJ1-6|TRBV4-1|-
TGCGCCAGCAGCCAAGAAAACACCGTTAATTCACCCCTCCACTTT
CASSQENTVNSPLHF
>few|12|TRBJ2-1|TRBV29-1|TRBD2
TGCAGCGAGCGGAGGCGGGGGAGTGAGCAGTTCTTC
CSERRRGSEQFF
>few|13|TRBJ2-3|TRBV19|-
TGTGCCAGTAGCCAGGGCGGCACAGATACGCAGTATTTT
CASSQGGTDTQYF
>few|14|TRBJ2-5|TRBV11-2|TRBD2
TGTGCCAGCAGCCTAACTAGCGGGGGAAAGACCCAGTACTTC
CASSLTSGGKTQYF
>-|13|TRBJ1-2|TRBV7-2|-
TGTGCCAGCAGCTCGGGCGAGAGCTATGGCTACACCTTC
CASSSGESYGYTF
>-|13|TRBJ1-1|TRBV30|-
TGTGCCTGGGCCCAACTGGGAAACACTGAAGCTTTCTTT
CAWAQLGNTEAFF
>-|12|TRBJ2-3|TRBV5-6|-
TGTGCCAGCAGTCTCCCCGGGACTACGCAGTATTTT
CASSLPGTTQYF
>-|11|TRBJ2-7|TRBV30|TRBD2
TGTGCCTGGCGGGGGGCCTACGAGCAGTACTTC
CAWRGAYEQYF
>few|14|TRBJ2-1|TRBV7-9|TRBD2
TGTGCCAGCAGCTTAAAGCGGGGCAGACATGATGGACTCTTC
CASSLKRGRHDGLF
>few|13|TRBJ2-4|TRBV11-2|-
TGTGCCAGCAGCCGAAACAGGGTGAACATTCAGTACTTC
CASSRNRVNIQYF
>few|14|TRBJ2-5|TRBV2|-
TGTGCCAGCAGTGAAGTAAGAAGCCAAGAGACCCAGTACTTC
CASSEVRSQETQYF
>-|14|TRBJ1-2|TRBV6-6|-
TGTGCCAGCAGCTCAGTACCAGGGCTCTATGGCTACACCTTC
CASSSVPGLYGYTF
>-|14|TRBJ1-2|TRBV30|-
TGTGCCTGGAGTGTATCATCCGGTGGCTATGGCTACACCTTC
CAWSVSSGGYGYTF
>-|12|TRBJ1-5|TRBV28|-
TGTGCCAGCCTAGTCTGCAATCAGCCCCAGCATTTT
CASLVCNQPQHF
>-|13|TRBJ2-6|TRBV30|-
TGTGCCTCGGCCTCCTCTGGGGCCAACGTCCTGACTTTC
CASASSGANVLTF
>few|12|TRBJ1-2|TRBV28|-
TGTGCCAGCACCCCCGCCCTTGGGGGCTACACCTTC
CASTPALGGYTF
>-|16|TRBJ2-5|TRBV7-2|-
TGTGCCAGCAGCTTAGCCGGGAGAGTTCTCCAAGAGACCCAGTACTTC
CASSLAGRVLQETQYF
>-|16|TRBJ2-7|TRBV7-2|TRBD2
TGTGCCAGCAGCCTTATGGGGGGAGGGTTGTTCTACGAGCAGTACTTC
CASSLMGGGLFYEQYF
>once|13|TRBJ1-1|TRBV10-3|TRBD1
TGTGCCATCAGGACCGACAGGGAGGGAGAAGCTTTCTTT
CAIRTDREGEAFF
>-|12|TRBJ2-3|TRBV5-4|-
TGTGCCAGCAGCCCCTTACAAGATACGCAGTATTTT
CASSPLQDTQYF
>few|17|TRBJ2-7|TRBV7-2|TRBD1
TGTGCCAGCAGTACTAACCCCCCCGGGACAGCGATCTACGAGCAGTACTTC
CASSTNPPGTAIYEQYF
>-|14|TRBJ2-7|TRBV9|-
TGTGCCAGCAGCCCCCGGCCCCGTGCCTACGAGCAGTACTTC
CASSPRPRAYEQYF
>-|12|TRBJ1-2|TRBV29-1|TRBD1
TGCAGCGTCTTGACAGGGGTCGGTGGCTACACCTTC
CSVLTGVGGYTF